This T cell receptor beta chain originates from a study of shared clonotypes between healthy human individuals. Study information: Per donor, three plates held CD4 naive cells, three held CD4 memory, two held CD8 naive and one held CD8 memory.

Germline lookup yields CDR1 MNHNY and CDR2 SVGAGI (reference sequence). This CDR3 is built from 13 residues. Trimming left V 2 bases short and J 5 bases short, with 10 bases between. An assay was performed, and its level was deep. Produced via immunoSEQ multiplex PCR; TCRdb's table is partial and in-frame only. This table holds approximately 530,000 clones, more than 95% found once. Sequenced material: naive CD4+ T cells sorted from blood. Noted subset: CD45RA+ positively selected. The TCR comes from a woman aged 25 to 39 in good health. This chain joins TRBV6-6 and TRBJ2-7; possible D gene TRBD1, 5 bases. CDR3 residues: CASSYRRGDEQYF. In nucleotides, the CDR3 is TGTGCCAGCAGTTACAGAAGGGGTGACGAGCAGTACTTC.